This is a list of T cell receptor beta chains from one sample in a study of lung T cells in sarcoidosis with Löfgren's syndrome. TCRdb re-called the reads with MiXCR, one entry per CDR3 protein. In the table there are 20,000 or so distinct CDR3 sequences, less than 25% of which are singletons. Sequencing was carried out using CD4+ T cells from PBMCs. These receptors originate from a human donor with sarcoidosis (Löfgren's syndrome or another form), or a control subject (not recorded which). Each CDR3 is given with its conserved first and last residue. Fields, in order: J gene, V gene, clone size, D gene, CDR3 DNA, CDR3 protein. A D gene is named only where the DNA matches it firmly. Clone size is given for some rows only: seen once, a few or many times, or a class if the clone is expanded.

>TRBJ1-5|TRBV28|many|TRBD1
TGTGCCAGCTCAGGGGGTAATCAGCCCCAGCATTTT
CASSGGNQPQHF
>TRBJ1-3|TRBV7-2|many|TRBD1
TGTGCCAGCAGCCCTTCGACAGGGACTGGAAACACCATATATTTT
CASSPSTGTGNTIYF
>TRBJ2-6|TRBV11-2|NA|NA
TGTGCCAGCAGCCCCTTAAGTTCTGGGGCCAACGTCCTGACTTTC
CASSPLSSGANVLTF
>TRBJ2-3|TRBV5-1|NA|TRBD1
TGCGCCAGCAGCATACGGACAGGGTCAATGGTCTCGGATACGCAGTATTTT
CASSIRTGSMVSDTQYF
>TRBJ2-1|TRBV12-3/TRBV12-4|NA|TRBD2
TGTGCCAGCAGTTCTGAACTCGGGGGGGCCTCCTACAATGAGCAGTTCTTC
CASSSELGGASYNEQFF
>TRBJ2-7|TRBV20-1|medium-sized|NA
TGCAGTGCTAACAGGGACTCCTACGAGCAGTACTTC
CSANRDSYEQYF
>TRBJ1-1|TRBV12-3/TRBV12-4|many|NA
TGTGCCAGCAGTTTTAGCACTGAAGCTTTCTTT
CASSFSTEAFF
>TRBJ1-1|TRBV28|medium-sized|NA
TGTGCCAGCAGTACCGCGGGACTGAACACTGAAGCTTTCTTT
CASSTAGLNTEAFF
>TRBJ1-1|TRBV20-1|medium-sized|NA
TGCAGTGCTAAGGCACACACTGAAGCTTTCTTT
CSAKAHTEAFF
>TRBJ2-5|TRBV29-1|once|NA
TGCAGCGCCGGGGTAGGCGGATTCATGGAGACCCAGTACTTC
CSAGVGGFMETQYF
>TRBJ2-1|TRBV6-2/TRBV6-3|medium-sized|NA
TGTGCCAGCAGTTATTCCCCTCCAAGAGGGGTATACAATGAGCAGTTCTTC
CASSYSPPRGVYNEQFF
>TRBJ1-6|TRBV10-3|many|TRBD1
TGTGCCATCCAGGGGGACGCCTATAATTCACCCCTCCACTTT
CAIQGDAYNSPLHF
>TRBJ1-4|TRBV7-9|many|NA
TGTGCCACTCAAAGGGGTAATGAAAAACTGTTTTTT
CATQRGNEKLFF
>TRBJ2-3|TRBV29-1|many|NA
TGCAGCGTTGACGGGGGACTTCTAGGTACAGATACGCAGTATTTT
CSVDGGLLGTDTQYF
>TRBJ1-2|TRBV12-3/TRBV12-4|NA|NA
TGTGCCAGCAGTTTAACACGGAGGGGGTATGGCTACACCTTC
CASSLTRRGYGYTF
>TRBJ1-6|TRBV6-6|medium-sized|NA
TGTGCCAGCAGTTACTCTCCAACAGGGTTGAGTTCACCCCTCCACTTT
CASSYSPTGLSSPLHF
>TRBJ2-7|TRBV7-9|NA|NA
TGTGCCAGCAGCTTAGGACCCCTGGCCTCTAAGGAGCAGTACTTC
CASSLGPLASKEQYF
>TRBJ2-1|TRBV5-1|many|TRBD2
TGCGCCAGCAGCTTAAGCGGGAGTGGTCCTTCCTACAATGAGCAGTTCTTC
CASSLSGSGPSYNEQFF
>TRBJ2-3|TRBV19|few|TRBD2
TGTGCCAGTAGTGCGGGACTAGCGGGGGCCAGTCCCTCGGGGCAGTATTTT
CASSAGLAGASPSGQYF
>TRBJ2-7|TRBV27|medium-sized|NA
TGTGCCAGCAGAGAAGCCAGGGATTCCTACGAGCAGTACTTC
CASREARDSYEQYF
>TRBJ1-2|TRBV25-1|NA|NA
TGTGCCGGCAGTGATGTAGGGGATGGCTACACCTTC
CAGSDVGDGYTF
>TRBJ2-3|TRBV6-1|many|TRBD1
TGTGCCAGCAGCCCCAGTACGGCAGGGGGCTTAGATACGCAGTATTTT
CASSPSTAGGLDTQYF
>TRBJ2-7|TRBV18|NA|TRBD1
TGTGCCAGCTCCCCCGGACAGGGGGCCAACTACGAGAGGTACTTC
CASSPGQGANYERYF
>TRBJ2-7|TRBV6-1|medium-sized|NA
TGTGCCAGCAGTCAGGCGGGGCAGGGGCCATACGAGCAGTACTTC
CASSQAGQGPYEQYF
>TRBJ2-6|TRBV3-1|many|NA
TGTGCCAGCAGCCAAGAGAAAATCGCTGGGGCCAACGTCCTGACTTTC
CASSQEKIAGANVLTF
>TRBJ2-1|TRBV3-1|many|TRBD2
TGTGCCAGCAGCCAAGATTACAGATACAGATGGGCTAGCGGGAGAATTTACAATGAGCAGTTCTTC
CASSQDYRYRWASGRIYNEQFF
>TRBJ2-3|TRBV7-9|many|NA
TGTGCCAGCAGCTTCTCACCGCTGGGGTCAGATACGCAGTATTTT
CASSFSPLGSDTQYF
>TRBJ2-3|TRBV20-1|medium-sized|NA
TGCAGTGCAACCACCGGACAAGCTAGCACAGATACGCAGTATTTT
CSATTGQASTDTQYF
>TRBJ1-5|TRBV5-6|NA|NA
TGTGCCAGCAGCTTGGGGGGCAGGGACAATCAGCCCCAGCATTTT
CASSLGGRDNQPQHF
>TRBJ2-3|TRBV24-1|many|NA
TGTGCCACCGCGGTCGTGGGGAGCACAGATACGCAGTATTTT
CATAVVGSTDTQYF
>TRBJ2-7|TRBV19|few|NA
TGTGCCAGTATATCGGGCTCATTGCCCTACGAGCAGTACTTC
CASISGSLPYEQYF
>TRBJ1-3|TRBV10-2|medium-sized|TRBD1
TGCGCCAGCAGTGAACAGGGGGGTGGAAACACCATATATTTT
CASSEQGGGNTIYF
>TRBJ2-1|TRBV30|NA|TRBD2
TGTGCCTGGGGTGGGACTAGCGGGCCCTCCTACAATGAGCAGTTCTTC
CAWGGTSGPSYNEQFF
>TRBJ1-1|TRBV6-2/TRBV6-3|medium-sized|NA
TGTGCCAGCAGTTACGGGTACGGGGGCACTGAAGCTTTCTTT
CASSYGYGGTEAFF
>TRBJ1-5|TRBV2|many|TRBD1
TGTGCCAGCGGAAAGCCCCGGGACAGGGGAAAACTCAGCAATCAGCCCCAGCATTTT
CASGKPRDRGKLSNQPQHF
>TRBJ1-1|TRBV28|many|NA
TGTGCCAGCAGTTACGCGAACACTGAAGCTTTCTTT
CASSYANTEAFF
>TRBJ2-5|TRBV7-2|NA|TRBD2
TGCGCCAGCAGCTTAGCGGGACGGGGGTATGAGACCCAGTACTTC
CASSLAGRGYETQYF
>TRBJ2-5|TRBV6-1|medium-sized|NA
TGTGCCAGCAGGAAACTCCTAATCCAAGAGACCCAGTACTTC
CASRKLLIQETQYF
>TRBJ1-5|TRBV20-1|many|TRBD1
TGCAGTGCTAGAGGACAGGGTGGGAATCAGCCCCAGCATTTT
CSARGQGGNQPQHF
>TRBJ2-7|TRBV6-1|NA|NA
TGTGCCAGCAGGGGGCAGGGGAGTATCTACGAGCGGTACTTC
CASRGQGSIYERYF
>TRBJ2-7|TRBV28|medium-sized|NA
TGTGCCAGCAGTTTAGACGAGCAGTACTTC
CASSLDEQYF
>TRBJ2-7|TRBV20-1|many|NA
TGCAGTGCTTCCTTCGGGGACGAGCAGTACTTC
CSASFGDEQYF
>TRBJ1-2|TRBV12-3/TRBV12-4|many|TRBD1
TGTGCCAGCAGCCCCACAGGGGACTATGGCTACACCTTC
CASSPTGDYGYTF
>TRBJ2-3|TRBV6-6|medium-sized|NA
TGTGCCAGCAGTTACGGGATCCCGTCCTCAGATACGCAGTATTTT
CASSYGIPSSDTQYF
>TRBJ2-1|TRBV5-1|many|NA
TGCGCCAGTACCCGGGACCTACTAAACAATGAGCAGTTCTTC
CASTRDLLNNEQFF
>TRBJ2-1|TRBV3-1|many|NA
TGTGCCAGCAGCCAAGTGTATGGGACAGAGCAGTTCTTC
CASSQVYGTEQFF
>TRBJ2-7|TRBV6-1|medium-sized|NA
TGTGCCAGCAGAGAGGACAGTCGAGGCTCCTACGAGCAGTACTTC
CASREDSRGSYEQYF
>TRBJ2-5|TRBV27|many|TRBD2
TGTGCCAGCAGCAGCGGGGGATTTGTTCAAGAGACCCAGTACTTC
CASSSGGFVQETQYF
>TRBJ2-1|TRBV7-8|many|NA
TGTGCCAGCAGCCCCTCCCAGGGAAATGAGCAGTTCTTC
CASSPSQGNEQFF
>TRBJ2-1|TRBV28|NA|NA
TGTGCCGGCAGTTTTGGAGGAGGGTGCAATGAGCAGTTCTTC
CAGSFGGGCNEQFF
>TRBJ2-1|TRBV6-6|NA|NA
TGTGCGCTGCATGACCCCACTTACAATAAGCAGTTCTTC
CALHDPTYNKQFF
>TRBJ2-7|TRBV10-2|few|NA
TGCGCCACTAGGACGGGACCCTACGAGCAGTACTTC
CATRTGPYEQYF
>TRBJ1-3|TRBV25-1|NA|NA
TGTGCCAGCAGTGAACTCCAAGGGGGAACTGCTGGAAACACCATATATTTT
CASSELQGGTAGNTIYF
>TRBJ2-3|TRBV6-1|medium-sized|NA
TGTGCCAGCACCTATAGGGAGTACACAGATACGCAGTATTTT
CASTYREYTDTQYF
>TRBJ2-7|TRBV5-4|many|NA
TGTGCCAGCAGCTTGGCCAGAGTAGGAGCCTCCTACGAGCAGTACTTC
CASSLARVGASYEQYF
>TRBJ2-7|TRBV20-1|NA|NA
TGCAGTGCCAGTAATGGGAGCCGTTCCTACGAGCAGTACTTC
CSASNGSRSYEQYF
>TRBJ1-1|TRBV30|NA|TRBD1
TGTGCCTGGAGGGGACAGGGTTGGTACACTGAAGCTTTCTTT
CAWRGQGWYTEAFF